This TCR beta chain was recorded in a study of T cell responses to AZD1222 COVID-19 vaccine. General study findings and limits: Among vaccine-associated CD4 TCRs, coverage spanned spike, with dominance at 160-218 and 743-854. Every sample of the repertoires postdated the peak T cell response. Close to half of spike-specific TCRs reportedly recognize unmutated variant regions.

Profiling relied on immunoSEQ multiplex PCR, and the TCRdb table lists in-frame clones only, not all of them. Of some 80,000 clones listed, about nine tenths are singletons. This clone has only one observation. Its antigen is still unknown. The sequences come from peripheral blood, collected 28 days after the second dose of the MenACWY control vaccine. The receptor was isolated from an adult who received the MenACWY meningococcal vaccine as a control.

CDR3 sequence reads: CASSPVRGQYNEQFF. The DNA of the CDR3 is TGTGCCAGCAGCCCAGTCCGGGGACAGTACAATGAGCAGTTCTTC. The chain links TRBV11-1 to TRBJ2-1, with 7 bases matching TRBD1. Germline V gives CDR1 SGHAT, CDR2 FQDESV (reference sequence). V was pared by 5 bases and J by 4 bases, with 8 bases of the junction left unmatched. The CDR3 is made up of 15 amino acids.